These 9 T cell receptor beta chains share one sample of origin, sequenced in a study of T cell responses to AZD1222 COVID-19 vaccine. This table comes from immunoSEQ multiplex PCR, and its TCRdb copy is limited to in-frame clones, with some not included. Seen here are under 200,000 clones, around nine tenths observed once, and the top ten hold over 1.2%. The source material was peripheral blood, sampled on day 0 of AZD1222 vaccination. The source is an adult in good health.

V is TRBV5-1 and J is TRBJ2-1, with TRBD2 identical over 14 bases. Trimming at V came to 5 bases and at J to 0 bases, leaving 13 bases not matched to a gene. Germline CDR1 reads SGHRS; CDR2 reads YFSETQ. The CDR3 totals 20 residues. In DNA form, the CDR3 reads TGCGCCAGCAGTTTCTCTGGACTAGCGGGGGGCCGTAGCTCCTACAATGAGCAGTTCTTC. Translating gives CASSFSGLAGGRSSYNEQFF. Filled out from reference TRBV5-1 and TRBJ2-1, the complete variable domain reads KAGVTQTPRYLIKTRGQQVTLSCSPISGHRSVSWYQQTPGQGLQFLFEYFSETQRNKGNFPGRFSGRQFSNSRSEMNVSTLELGDSALYLCASSFSGLAGGRSSYNEQFFGPGTRLTVL.

This chain uses TRBV7-2 with TRBJ1-6; D perhaps matches TRBD1 (6 bases). The CDR3 extends over 15 amino acids. Germline V gene sequence: CDR1 SGHTA, CDR2 FQGNSA. Deletions cut 6 bases from V and 7 bases from J, with 16 bases between. Written as DNA, the CDR3 is TGTGCCAGCAGGTTTAGTGGGGGCGCGAATTCACCCCTCCACTTT. It specifies CASRFSGGANSPLHF.

The chain carries TRBV30 and TRBJ2-2; unclear D gene. The CDR3 length is 13 residues. Trimming cost V 0 bases and J 3 bases, with 5 bases left between them. Per germline, CDR1 GTSNPN and CDR2 SVGIG (reference sequence). The CDR3 protein is CAWSVRDTGELFF. The CDR3 DNA is TGTGCCTGGAGTGTACGGGACACCGGGGAGCTGTTTTTT.

Only a few counts were recorded for this clone. The chain recombines TRBV6-4 with TRBJ1-2; unclear D gene. CDR1 and CDR2 (germline): MRHNA, SNTAGT. The CDR3 sequence is 13 residues long. Between the trimmed V and J ends, which lost 6 bases and 6 bases, there was a span of 14 bases. The CDR3 bases are TGTGCCAGCAGCCCTAACGGGGAGGATGGCTACACCTTC. Amino acid sequence: CASSPNGEDGYTF.

The chain carries TRBV9 and TRBJ1-2; no clear D gene. This CDR3 is built from 14 residues. The ends were cut back, 1 base at V and 5 bases at J, with 12 bases in the middle. Germline CDR1 is SGDLS and CDR2 is YYNGEE. The CDR3 protein is CASSVSGAPYGYTF. The DNA of the CDR3 is TGTGCCAGCAGCGTAAGCGGCGCCCCATATGGCTACACCTTC.

The chain carries TRBV6-2 or TRBV6-3 and TRBJ1-1, with a tentative D call TRBD1 (5 bases). Germline V gives CDR1 MNHEY, CDR2 SVGEGT. The CDR3 runs 13 residues. V was shortened by 4 bases and J by 5 bases, with 11 bases between the two germline ends. This CDR3 reads CASSFTDRTEAFF. As DNA, the CDR3 is TGTGCCAGCAGTTTCACCGACAGAACTGAAGCTTTCTTT.

The chain couples TRBV4-1 to TRBJ1-2; D uncertain. Trimming removed 1 base at V and 5 bases at J, with 17 bases between. This CDR3 spans 16 amino acids. Germline CDR1 and CDR2: MGHRA and YSYEKL. The CDR3 DNA reads as TGCGCCAGCAGCCAAGGAAGGCTAGGAGCTGGGTATGGCTACACCTTC. Translated: CASSQGRLGAGYGYTF.

This clone came up once. The V and J genes are TRBV28 and TRBJ1-1, with D uncertain. The CDR3 is 13 amino acids. Germline V CDR1 and CDR2: MDHEN, SYDVKM. V gave up 7 bases and J gave up 1 base, with 10 bases separating them. The DNA of the CDR3 is TGTGCCAGCAAGAGTTTCCCGAACACTGAAGCTTTCTTT. It translates to CASKSFPNTEAFF. The whole variable domain, filled in from reference TRBV28 and TRBJ1-1, reads DVKVTQSSRYLVKRTGEKVFLECVQDMDHENMFWYRQDPGLGLRLIYFSYDVKMKEKGDIPEGYSVSREKKERFSLILESASTNQTSMYLCASKSFPNTEAFFGQGTRLTVV.

This chain connects TRBV15 to TRBJ1-2; D may be TRBD1 (5 bases). The CDR3 extends over 15 amino acids. Trimming cost V 5 bases and J 7 bases, with 20 bases left between them. Germline-derived CDR1 and CDR2 are LNHNV and YYDKDF (reference sequence). CDR3 coding DNA: TGTGCCACCAGCTCCCGCAGGGTGGCGGGTTCTGGCTACACCTTC. It translates to CATSSRRVAGSGYTF.